This TCR beta chain was captured by sequencing in a study of identical twins. This clonotype was recorded a few times. Its antigen is as yet unknown. The cDNA had a unique molecular identifier and a template-switch universal primer site. TCRdb itself ran the 5' RACE reads through MiXCR, one entry per CDR3 protein. The data show 500,000 or so distinct CDR3 sequences, with roughly an eighth seen just once and around 0.98% held by the top ten. CDR1 is MNHEY and CDR2 is SVGEGT in the germline V gene. Trimming took 5 bases from V and 5 from J, leaving 7 bases between them. This CDR3 contains 12 residues. Study-wide results and caveats: Models underestimated how often monozygotic twins shared out-of-frame TCR alpha. There is a chance that invariant MAIT and iNKT cells partially muddied zero-insertion analyses.

These data were also reused for a study on yellow fever vaccine responses in identical twins. In that study: Reported findings indicate that twins' vaccine T cell responses seemed partially convergent, partially personalized.

The sequencing sample was made of CD4+ T cells sorted from blood. This rearrangement joins TRBV6-2 or TRBV6-3 to TRBJ2-1; D not certain. This clonotype was obtained from a woman in her late teens or twenties in good health. The CDR3 reads CASSGQNNEQFF. The CDR3 nucleotides are TGTGCCAGCAGTGGCCAGAACAATGAGCAGTTCTTC.